The 20 T cell receptor beta chains listed next were all sequenced from one sample in a study of graft-versus-host responses after intestinal transplantation. Graft-derived tissue was subjected to processing to liberate intraepithelial and lamina propria lymphocytes. Some clones are missing from TCRdb's copy, which holds only in-frame ones; the method was immunoSEQ multiplex PCR. The sample records about 9,600 clones, 70% to 90% being singletons. The specimen was ileum tissue, collected roughly 700 days after intestinal transplantation. Receptor source: a human patient who received an intestinal transplant, so some T cells may come from the graft donor.

On this clone: This sample includes further DNA sequences coding for the same CDR3. The J gene is TRBJ2-2, the V gene TRBV7-9, with 7 bases fitting TRBD2. Per germline, CDR1 SEHNR and CDR2 FQNEAQ (reference sequence). J lost 7 bases, V lost 5 bases, and 7 bases had no gene match. The CDR3 is 14 amino acids. The DNA of the CDR3 is TGTGCCAGCAGCCTCGGACTAGAGGTCGGGGAGCTGTTTTTT. Translation: CASSLGLEVGELFF.

The V call is TRBV12-5, the J call TRBJ1-5; D is ambiguous. Germline V gene lookup returns CDR1 LGHNT and CDR2 FRNRAP. V was clipped by 3 bases and J by 7 bases, with 7 bases between them. CDR3 length equals 12 residues. The CDR3 here is CASGFVEQPQHF. The CDR3 DNA reads as TGTGCTAGTGGTTTTGTGGAACAGCCCCAGCATTTT.

Turning to this clone: An end of the junction differs from the germline gene, which may be a read error. The chain combines TRBV7-2 with TRBJ2-7; 10 positions match TRBD2. The CDR3 spans 15 residues. Germline values: CDR1 SGHTA, CDR2 FQGNSA. The CDR3 protein is CASSLGGASGRRGDF. The CDR3 bases are TGTGCCAGCAGCTTAGGGGGGGCTAGCGGGAGACGGGGGGACTTC.

This chain links TRBV29-1 with TRBJ2-2, with 7 bases fitting TRBD1. Germline values: CDR1 SQVTM, CDR2 ANQGSEA. V shed 7 bases, J shed 2 bases, and the junction held 4 bases outside the gene matches. This CDR3 has 13 residues. The chain's CDR3 is CSATGLNTGELFF. In DNA form, the CDR3 reads TGCAGCGCGACAGGGCTAAACACCGGGGAGCTGTTTTTT.

This clone showed up just once. The chain carries TRBV5-1 and TRBJ1-2, with 7 bases matching TRBD1. This CDR3 contains 15 residues. V shed 0 bases and J 3 bases; nucleotides not matched to a gene: 5. From germline, CDR1 is SGHRS and CDR2 YFSETQ. CDR3 residues: CASSLAAGTDYGYTF. DNA of the CDR3: TGCGCCAGCAGCTTGGCCGCCGGGACAGACTATGGCTACACCTTC.

The J gene is TRBJ2-1, the V gene TRBV29-1, with D possibly being TRBD1 (5 bases). From germline, CDR1 is SQVTM and CDR2 ANQGSEA. V was shortened by 3 bases and J by 0 bases, with 9 bases between the two germline ends. The CDR3 totals 14 residues. CDR3 loop: CSVDTGSSYNEQFF. CDR3 in DNA: TGCAGCGTTGACACAGGCAGCTCCTACAATGAGCAGTTCTTC.

This clone has just one count. V gene TRBV10-3 combines with J gene TRBJ2-5; D may be TRBD2 (5 bases). The CDR3 length is 13 residues. Trimming cost V 3 bases and J 3 bases, with 8 bases left between them. From germline, CDR1 is ENHRY and CDR2 SYGVKD. DNA for the CDR3: TGTGCCATCAGTGATACCGGGGAAGAGACCCAGTACTTC. Translation: CAISDTGEETQYF.

The rearrangement uses TRBV2 and TRBJ1-1; the match to TRBD1 covers 10 bases. Germline assignment: CDR1 SNHLY and CDR2 FYNNEI. With 5 bases clipped from V and 4 bases from J, the junction kept 4 bases outside the gene matches. The CDR3 is 14 amino acids. The chain's CDR3 is CASSWDRGTTEAFF. Written as DNA, the CDR3 is TGTGCCAGCAGTTGGGACAGGGGCACCACTGAAGCTTTCTTT.

The chain joins TRBV5-6 to TRBJ1-1; possible D gene TRBD1, 5 bases. The length of the CDR3 is 16 residues. The V gene lost 1 base and the J gene lost 4 bases, with 17 bases spanning the gap. Germline V gives CDR1 SGHDT, CDR2 YYEEEE. The CDR3 is CASSLSGTPWSTEAFF. The CDR3 nucleotides read TGTGCCAGCAGCTTGTCGGGGACCCCGTGGAGCACTGAAGCTTTCTTT.

The chain has TRBV5-4 and TRBJ2-7, with D perhaps matching TRBD2 (6 bases). V lost 4 bases and J 4 bases, leaving 18 bases between the germline ends. This CDR3 comprises 15 residues. In germline, CDR1 is SGHNT, CDR2 YYREEE (reference sequence). The CDR3 DNA reads as TGTGCCAGCAGCAAAGCCGGGACTGCTTCTTACGAGCAGTACTTC. Translated, it gives CASSKAGTASYEQYF.

Regarding this clone: The conserved phenylalanine or tryptophan normally closing the CDR3 is absent here, so this likely arose from a read error. The chain carries TRBV19 and TRBJ2-7; 9 nucleotides line up with TRBD1. There are 16 residues in the CDR3. Germline V gene sequence: CDR1 LNHDA, CDR2 SQIVND (reference sequence). Trimming removed 5 bases from V and 4 bases from J; junction bases left unmatched: 12. The CDR3 nucleotides read TGTGCCAGTAGTCCAACCGGGACAGGGTTTGATTACGAGCAGTACCTC. This codes for CASSPTGTGFDYEQYL.

This chain joins TRBV11-1 and TRBJ1-4, with 8 bases fitting TRBD1. V lost 1 base, J lost 8 bases, and 18 bases stayed unmatched. CDR3 length: 19 residues. Germline V CDR1 and CDR2: SGHAT, FQDESV (reference sequence). The CDR3 reads CASSLDLPGQVYRVEKLFF. The DNA of the CDR3 is TGTGCCAGCAGCTTAGACCTACCGGGACAGGTTTATCGGGTGGAAAAACTGTTTTTT.

This rearrangement joins TRBV29-1 to TRBJ1-6, with D possibly being TRBD1 (5 bases). The CDR3 covers 14 residues. CDR1 SQVTM and CDR2 ANQGSEA come from the germline V gene. Trimming stripped 4 bases from V and 5 bases from J, with 12 bases between. In DNA, the CDR3 is TGCAGCGTTGGGGAGGGACGGAATAATTCACCCCTCCACTTT. Its protein is CSVGEGRNNSPLHF.

The chain combines TRBV10-2 with TRBJ1-5; perhaps TRBD1 as D (5 bases). CDR1 is WSHSY and CDR2 is SAAADI in the germline V gene. The CDR3 sequence is 14 residues long. The ends were cut back, 2 bases at V and 2 bases at J, with 7 bases in the middle. The CDR3 sequence is CASSEQGGNQPQHF. CDR3 nucleotides: TGCGCCAGCAGTGAGCAGGGCGGCAATCAGCCCCAGCATTTT.

The chain carries TRBV6-5 and TRBJ1-2, with D perhaps TRBD1 (5 bases). Trimming left V 2 bases short and J 8 bases short, with 12 bases between. Germline V gene sequence: CDR1 MNHEY, CDR2 SVGAGI. The CDR3 is 13 amino acids. In DNA form, the CDR3 reads TGTGCCAGCAGTTACGCGGGGGAGTCGGGCTACACCTTC. It encodes CASSYAGESGYTF.

The J gene is TRBJ2-5, the V gene TRBV7-7, with D perhaps given as TRBD1 or TRBD2 (8 bases each). This CDR3 has 16 residues. CDR1 is SSHAT, CDR2 FNYEAQ, per germline (reference sequence). The V gene lost 5 bases and the J gene lost 5 bases, with 21 bases spanning the gap. The CDR3 nucleotides are TGTGCCAGCAGCCGGGGGGGGGACAGGTCCTGGGAGACCCAGTACTTC. This sequence encodes CASSRGGDRSWETQYF.

The gene calls are TRBV4-2 and TRBJ1-2; D gene unclear. Germline V gives CDR1 LGHNA, CDR2 YNFKEQ. This CDR3 region has 12 residues. The V end was cut by 4 bases, the J end by 8 bases, with 11 bases between. The chain's CDR3 is CASSRDRVGYTF. The CDR3 region has the DNA TGTGCCAGCAGCCGAGATCGAGTCGGCTACACCTTC.

The J gene is TRBJ2-1, the V gene TRBV18, with TRBD2 matching over 11 bases. CDR3 length: 15 residues. J gave up 10 bases and V 3 bases, and 8 bases lay outside the gene matches. The V gene's germline CDR1 is KGHSH and CDR2 LQKENI. The CDR3 sequence is CASSPTSGRPNEQFF. The CDR3 DNA is TGTGCCAGCTCACCCACTAGCGGGAGACCGAACGAGCAGTTCTTC.

This clone is a singleton in its sample. The chain recombines TRBV5-1 with TRBJ2-7; possible D gene TRBD1, 5 bases. The V gene's germline CDR1 is SGHRS and CDR2 YFSETQ. CDR3 length: 13 amino acids. V lost 2 bases, J lost 2 bases, and 8 bases lay in between. CDR3 residues: CASSFARAYEQYF. Written as DNA, the CDR3 is TGCGCCAGCAGCTTTGCCAGGGCCTACGAGCAGTACTTC.

This chain joins TRBV16 and TRBJ1-2, with D uncertain. Trimming stripped 3 bases from V and 2 bases from J, with 16 bases between. This CDR3 is built from 16 residues. The germline gives CDR1 KGHSY, CDR2 FQNENV. The CDR3, as DNA: TGTGCCAGCAGCCATCGGGCAGGACCAGCGAACTATGGCTACACCTTC. Protein sequence: CASSHRAGPANYGYTF. The full variable domain, in which reference TRBV16 and TRBJ1-2 provide the parts outside the CDR3, is GEEVAQTPKHLVRGEGQKAKLYCAPIKGHSYVFWYQQVLKNEFKFLISFQNENVFDETGMPKERFSAKCLPNSPCSLEIQATKLEDSAVYFCASSHRAGPANYGYTFGSGTRLTVV.